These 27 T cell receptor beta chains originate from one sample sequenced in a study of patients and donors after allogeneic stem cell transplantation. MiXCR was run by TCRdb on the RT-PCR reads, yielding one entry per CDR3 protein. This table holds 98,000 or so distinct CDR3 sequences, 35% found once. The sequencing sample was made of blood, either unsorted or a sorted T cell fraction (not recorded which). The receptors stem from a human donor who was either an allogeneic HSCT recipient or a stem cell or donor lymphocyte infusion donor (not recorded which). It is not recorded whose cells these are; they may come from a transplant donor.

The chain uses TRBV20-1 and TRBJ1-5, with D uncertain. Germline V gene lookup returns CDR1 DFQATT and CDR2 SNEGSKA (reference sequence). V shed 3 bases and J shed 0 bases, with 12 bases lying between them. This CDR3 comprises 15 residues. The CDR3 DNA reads TGCAGTGCTAGTTCCATCCGATATAGCAATCAGCCCCAGCATTTT. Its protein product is CSASSIRYSNQPQHF.

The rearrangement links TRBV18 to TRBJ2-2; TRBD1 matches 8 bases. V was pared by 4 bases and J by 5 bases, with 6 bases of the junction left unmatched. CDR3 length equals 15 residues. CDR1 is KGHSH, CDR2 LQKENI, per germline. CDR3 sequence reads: CASSLWTGRTGELFF. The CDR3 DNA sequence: TGTGCCAGCTCACTTTGGACAGGGCGGACCGGGGAGCTGTTTTTT. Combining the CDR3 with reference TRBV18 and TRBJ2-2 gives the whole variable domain NAGVMQNPRHLVRRRGQEARLRCSPMKGHSHVYWYRQLPEEGLKFMVYLQKENIIDESGMPKERFSAEFPKEGPSILRIQQVVRGDSAAYFCASSLWTGRTGELFFGEGSRLTVL.

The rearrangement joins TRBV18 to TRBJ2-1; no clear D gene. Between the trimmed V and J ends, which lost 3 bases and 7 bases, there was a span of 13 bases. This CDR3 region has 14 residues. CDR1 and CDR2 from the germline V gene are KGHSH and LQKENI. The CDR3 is CASSPSRIGNEQFF. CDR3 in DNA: TGTGCCAGCTCACCCTCGCGGATTGGGAATGAGCAGTTCTTC.

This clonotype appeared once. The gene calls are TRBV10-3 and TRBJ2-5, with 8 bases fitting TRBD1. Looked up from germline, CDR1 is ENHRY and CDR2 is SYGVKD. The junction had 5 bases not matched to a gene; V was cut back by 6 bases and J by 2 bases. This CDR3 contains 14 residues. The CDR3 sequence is CAISRRTGQETQYF. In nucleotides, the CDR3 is TGTGCCATCAGCCGAAGGACAGGGCAAGAGACCCAGTACTTC.

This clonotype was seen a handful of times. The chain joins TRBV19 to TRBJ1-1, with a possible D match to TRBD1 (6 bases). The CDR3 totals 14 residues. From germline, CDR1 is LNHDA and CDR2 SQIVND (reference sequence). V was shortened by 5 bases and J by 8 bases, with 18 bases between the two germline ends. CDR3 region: CASSPGQKFSEAFF. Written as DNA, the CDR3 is TGTGCCAGTAGTCCAGGACAGAAATTTTCCGAAGCTTTCTTT. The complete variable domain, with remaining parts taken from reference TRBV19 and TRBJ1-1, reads DGGITQSPKYLFRKEGQNVTLSCEQNLNHDAMYWYRQDPGQGLRLIYYSQIVNDFQKGDIAEGYSVSREKKESFPLTVTSAQKNPTAFYLCASSPGQKFSEAFFGQGTRLTVV.

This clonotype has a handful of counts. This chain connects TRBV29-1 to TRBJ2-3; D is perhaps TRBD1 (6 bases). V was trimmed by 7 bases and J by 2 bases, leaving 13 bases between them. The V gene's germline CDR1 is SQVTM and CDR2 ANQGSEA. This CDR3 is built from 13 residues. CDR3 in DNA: TGCAGCGCCCCGGACAGCCCCACAGATACGCAGTATTTT. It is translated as CSAPDSPTDTQYF.

The CDR3 is CASGDLPNTGELFF. DNA of the CDR3: TGTGCCAGCGGAGATCTACCGAACACCGGGGAGCTGTTTTTT. This rearrangement joins TRBV6-2 or TRBV6-3 to TRBJ2-2; D is unresolved. Trimming stripped 8 bases from V and 0 bases from J, with 10 bases between. Germline lookup yields CDR1 MNHEY and CDR2 SVGEGT. This CDR3 region has 14 residues.

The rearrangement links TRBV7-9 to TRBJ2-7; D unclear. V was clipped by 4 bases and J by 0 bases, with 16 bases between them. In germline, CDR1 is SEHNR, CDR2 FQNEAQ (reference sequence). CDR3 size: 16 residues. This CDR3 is CASSSLRVGDSYEQYF. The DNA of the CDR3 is TGTGCCAGCAGCTCGCTCCGGGTCGGAGACTCCTACGAGCAGTACTTC.

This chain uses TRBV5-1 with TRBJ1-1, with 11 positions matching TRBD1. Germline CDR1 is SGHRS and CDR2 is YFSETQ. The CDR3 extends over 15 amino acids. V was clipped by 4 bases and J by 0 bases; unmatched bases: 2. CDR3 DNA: TGCGCCAGCAGCGGGACAGGGGGGTTGAACACTGAAGCTTTCTTT. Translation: CASSGTGGLNTEAFF.

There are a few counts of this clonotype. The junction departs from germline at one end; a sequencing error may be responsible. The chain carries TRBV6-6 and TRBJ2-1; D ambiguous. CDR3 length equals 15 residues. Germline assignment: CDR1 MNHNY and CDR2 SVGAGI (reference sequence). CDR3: CASSSATSSYNEQFF. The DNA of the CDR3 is TGCGCCAGCAGTTCGGCCACGAGCTCCTACAATGAGCAGTTCTTC.

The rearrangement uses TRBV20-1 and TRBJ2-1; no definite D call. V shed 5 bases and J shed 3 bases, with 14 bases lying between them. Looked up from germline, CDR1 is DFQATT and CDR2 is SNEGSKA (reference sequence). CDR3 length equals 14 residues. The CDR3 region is CSAGKQRSYNEQFF. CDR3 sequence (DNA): TGCAGTGCTGGTAAACAGCGCAGCTACAATGAGCAGTTCTTC.

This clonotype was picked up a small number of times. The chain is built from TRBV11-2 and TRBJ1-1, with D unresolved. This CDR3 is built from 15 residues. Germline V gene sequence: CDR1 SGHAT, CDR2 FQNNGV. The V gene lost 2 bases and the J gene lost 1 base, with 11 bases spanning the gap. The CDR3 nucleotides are TGTGCCAGCAGCTTATCAGGTTATGCGAACACTGAAGCTTTCTTT. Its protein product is CASSLSGYANTEAFF. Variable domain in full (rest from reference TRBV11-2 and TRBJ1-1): EAGVAQSPRYKIIEKRQSVAFWCNPISGHATLYWYQQILGQGPKLLIQFQNNGVVDDSQLPKDRFSAERLKGVDSTLKIQPAKLEDSAVYLCASSLSGYANTEAFFGQGTRLTVV.

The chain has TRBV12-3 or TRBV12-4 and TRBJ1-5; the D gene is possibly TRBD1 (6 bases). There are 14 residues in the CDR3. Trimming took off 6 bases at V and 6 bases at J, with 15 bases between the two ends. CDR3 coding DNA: TGTGCCAGCAGAACCAGGGGAGTCGGTCAGCCCCAGCATTTT. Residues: CASRTRGVGQPQHF.

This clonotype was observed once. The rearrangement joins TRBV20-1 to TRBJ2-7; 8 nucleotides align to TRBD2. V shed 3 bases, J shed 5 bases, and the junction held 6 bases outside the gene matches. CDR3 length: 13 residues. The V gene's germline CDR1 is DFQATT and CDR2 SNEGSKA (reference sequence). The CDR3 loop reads CSASKLAVDEQYF. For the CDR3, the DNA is TGCAGTGCTAGTAAACTAGCGGTAGACGAGCAGTACTTC.

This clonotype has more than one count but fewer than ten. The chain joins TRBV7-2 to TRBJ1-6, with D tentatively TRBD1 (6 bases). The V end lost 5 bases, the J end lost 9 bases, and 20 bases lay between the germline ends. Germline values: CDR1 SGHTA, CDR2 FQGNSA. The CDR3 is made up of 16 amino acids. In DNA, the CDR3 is TGTGCCAGCAGCGCTGCGACGGGGGCCCCCAGTTCACCCCTCCACTTT. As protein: CASSAATGAPSSPLHF.

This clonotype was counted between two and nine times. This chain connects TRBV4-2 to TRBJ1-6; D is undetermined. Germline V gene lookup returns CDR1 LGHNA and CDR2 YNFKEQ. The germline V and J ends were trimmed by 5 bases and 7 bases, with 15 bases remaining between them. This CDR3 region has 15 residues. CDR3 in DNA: TGTGCCAGCAGCACCCACCGGGTCCCAAATTCACCCCTCCACTTT. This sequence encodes CASSTHRVPNSPLHF.

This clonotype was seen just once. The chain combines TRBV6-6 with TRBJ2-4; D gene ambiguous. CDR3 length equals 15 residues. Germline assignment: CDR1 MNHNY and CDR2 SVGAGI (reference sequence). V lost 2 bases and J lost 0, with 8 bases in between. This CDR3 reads CASSYGRLAKNIQYF. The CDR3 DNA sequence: TGTGCCAGCAGTTACGGTCGTTTAGCCAAAAACATTCAGTACTTC.

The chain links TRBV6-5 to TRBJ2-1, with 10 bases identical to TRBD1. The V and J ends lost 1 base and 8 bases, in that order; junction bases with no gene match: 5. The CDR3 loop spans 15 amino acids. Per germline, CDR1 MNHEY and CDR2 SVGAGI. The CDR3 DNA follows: TGTGCCAGCAGTTACTTGGACAGGGGGTGGGATGAGCAGTTCTTC. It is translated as CASSYLDRGWDEQFF.

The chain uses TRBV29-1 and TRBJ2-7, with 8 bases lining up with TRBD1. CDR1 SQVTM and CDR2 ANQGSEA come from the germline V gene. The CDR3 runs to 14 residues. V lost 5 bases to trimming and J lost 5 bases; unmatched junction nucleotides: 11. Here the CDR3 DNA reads TGCAGCGTTACCGGACAGGGTTGGGACCACGAGCAGTACTTC. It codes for CSVTGQGWDHEQYF.

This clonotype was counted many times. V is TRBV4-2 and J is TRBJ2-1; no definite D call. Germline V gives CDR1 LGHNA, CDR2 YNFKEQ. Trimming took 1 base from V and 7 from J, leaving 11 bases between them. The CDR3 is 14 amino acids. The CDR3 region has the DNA TGTGCCAGCAGCCAAGCCCTGGAGTCGAATGAGCAGTTCTTC. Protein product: CASSQALESNEQFF.

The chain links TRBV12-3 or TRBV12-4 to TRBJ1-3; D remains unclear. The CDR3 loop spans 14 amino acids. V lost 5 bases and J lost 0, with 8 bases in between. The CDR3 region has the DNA TGTGCCAGCAGTCGACACCCCTCTGGAAACACCATATATTTT. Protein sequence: CASSRHPSGNTIYF.

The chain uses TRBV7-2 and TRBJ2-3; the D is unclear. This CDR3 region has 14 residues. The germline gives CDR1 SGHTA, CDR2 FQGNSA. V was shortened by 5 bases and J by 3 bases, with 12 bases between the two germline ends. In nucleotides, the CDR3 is TGTGCCAGCAGCCCCCGTGGGAAAACAGATACGCAGTATTTT. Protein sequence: CASSPRGKTDTQYF. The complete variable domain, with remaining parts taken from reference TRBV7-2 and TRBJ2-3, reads GAGVSQSPSNKVTEKGKDVELRCDPISGHTALYWYRQSLGQGLEFLIYFQGNSAPDKSGLPSDRFSAERTGGSVSTLTIQRTQQEDSAVYLCASSPRGKTDTQYFGPGTRLTVL.

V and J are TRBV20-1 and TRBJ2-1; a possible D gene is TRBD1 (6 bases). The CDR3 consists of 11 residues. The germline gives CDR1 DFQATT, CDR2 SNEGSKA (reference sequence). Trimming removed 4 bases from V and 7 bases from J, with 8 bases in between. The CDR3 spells CSATGTNEQFF. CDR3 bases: TGCAGTGCTACCGGGACAAATGAGCAGTTCTTC.

The CDR3 nucleotides are TGTGCCAGCAGACCAACAAGGACCCGCAATCAGCCCCAGCATTTT. It translates to CASRPTRTRNQPQHF. V and J are TRBV28 and TRBJ1-5; the D is unclear. Germline CDR1 and CDR2: MDHEN and SYDVKM. This CDR3 is 15 amino acids long. V lost 6 bases to trimming and J lost 2 bases, with 14 bases between them.

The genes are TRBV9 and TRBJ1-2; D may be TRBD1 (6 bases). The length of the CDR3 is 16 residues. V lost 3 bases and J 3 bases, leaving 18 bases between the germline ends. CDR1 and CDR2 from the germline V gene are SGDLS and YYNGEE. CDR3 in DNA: TGTGCCAGCAGCGCCCTCCCAAGGGGGGGGGACTATGGCTACACCTTC. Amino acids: CASSALPRGGDYGYTF.

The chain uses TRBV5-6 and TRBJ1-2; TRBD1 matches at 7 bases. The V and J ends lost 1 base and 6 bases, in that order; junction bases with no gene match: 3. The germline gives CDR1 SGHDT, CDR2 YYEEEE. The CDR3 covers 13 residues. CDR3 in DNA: TGTGCCAGCAGCTTGTTAGGGGGCCATGGCTACACCTTC. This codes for CASSLLGGHGYTF.

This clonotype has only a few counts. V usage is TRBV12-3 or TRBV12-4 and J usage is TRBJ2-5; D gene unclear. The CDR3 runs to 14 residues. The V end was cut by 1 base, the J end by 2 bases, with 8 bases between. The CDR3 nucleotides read TGTGCCAGCAGTTTAGTTGTGGGACAAGAGACCCAGTACTTC. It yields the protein CASSLVVGQETQYF.